This TCR beta chain was sequenced during a study of T cell responses to AZD1222 COVID-19 vaccine. A word on this clone: Its antigen is as yet unknown.

Study results and caveats: Of spike-specific TCRs, nearly half reportedly target regions left unmutated in variants. Vaccination with two AZD1222 doses was followed by a rise in Spike-specific TCR breadth and depth.

Using immunoSEQ multiplex PCR, the repertoire was profiled, and TCRdb retains in-frame clones only, with some absent. The sample lists about 92,000 clones; 80% to 90% were seen once. Sequenced here: peripheral blood, sampled on day 0 of AZD1222 vaccination. This receptor was identified in an adult in good health.

For the CDR3, the DNA is TGTGCCAGTAGCCGGGCTAAAGTTTCGACGGAGACCCAGTACTTC. Translating it yields CASSRAKVSTETQYF. The chain uses TRBV19 and TRBJ2-5; D not certain. The CDR3 is 15 residues long. Germline V gene data show CDR1 as LNHDA and CDR2 as SQIVND (reference sequence). V lost 6 bases and J 5 bases, leaving 19 bases between the germline ends.